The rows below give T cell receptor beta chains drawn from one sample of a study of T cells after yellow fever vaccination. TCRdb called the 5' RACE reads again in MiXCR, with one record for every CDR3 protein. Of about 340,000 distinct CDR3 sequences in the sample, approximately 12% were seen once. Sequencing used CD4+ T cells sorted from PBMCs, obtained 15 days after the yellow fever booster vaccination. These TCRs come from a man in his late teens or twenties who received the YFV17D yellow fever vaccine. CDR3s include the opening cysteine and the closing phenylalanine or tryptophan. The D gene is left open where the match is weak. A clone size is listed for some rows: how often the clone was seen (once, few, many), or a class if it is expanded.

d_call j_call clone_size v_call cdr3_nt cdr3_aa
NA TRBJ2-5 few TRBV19 TGTGCCAGTAGTATGGTGGACAGAAAGGAGACCCAGTACTTC CASSMVDRKETQYF
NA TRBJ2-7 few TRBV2 TGTGCAGTAAGTCGCGGGGCCTACGAGCAGTACTTC CAVSRGAYEQYF
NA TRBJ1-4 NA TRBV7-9 TGTGCCAGCAGCGCCTCAGGGCTAGCTAATGAAAAACTGTTTTTT CASSASGLANEKLFF
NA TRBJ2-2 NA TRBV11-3 TGTGCCAGCAGCTTAGATCGGGCCCCCACCGGGGAGCTGTTTTTT CASSLDRAPTGELFF
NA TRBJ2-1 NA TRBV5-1 TGCGCCAGCAGCTTGGAGGCGGGAGAGCAGTTCTTC CASSLEAGEQFF
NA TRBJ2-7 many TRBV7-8 TGTGCCAGCAGCTTCGTGCCGGGTGGGGCGGTCGAGCAGTACTTC CASSFVPGGAVEQYF
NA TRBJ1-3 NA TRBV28 TGTGCCAGCAGTCCTCACTCGTCCGGGGGAAACACCATATATTTT CASSPHSSGGNTIYF
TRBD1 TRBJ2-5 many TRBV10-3 TGTGCCATCAAAGGGACAGACCTTCAAGAGACCCAGTACTTC CAIKGTDLQETQYF
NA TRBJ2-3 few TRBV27 TGTGCCAGCAATCGTCGACAAGGAGGGTTAGATACGCAGTATTTT CASNRRQGGLDTQYF
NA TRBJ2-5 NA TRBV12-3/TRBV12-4 TGTGCCAGCAGTTTTCGGGCAAATCAAGAGACCCAGTACTTC CASSFRANQETQYF
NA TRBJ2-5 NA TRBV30 TGTGCCTGCCCCACCGGGGGTGGGGAGACCCAGTACTTC CACPTGGGETQYF
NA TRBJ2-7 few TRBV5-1 TGCGCCAGCAGCATAGGTCCGGGACAAGCCTACGAGCAGTACTTC CASSIGPGQAYEQYF
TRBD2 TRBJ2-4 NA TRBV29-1 TGCAGCGTTGAAGATCTCCGAGGGACTACTTTAAACATTCAGTACTTC CSVEDLRGTTLNIQYF
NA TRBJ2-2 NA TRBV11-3 TGTGCCAGCAGCTTAAACGCCGGGCCCGGGGAGCTGTTTTTT CASSLNAGPGELFF
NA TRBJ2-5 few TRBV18 TGTGCCAGCTCACGACCGGACAGTCTACAAGAGACCCAGTACTTC CASSRPDSLQETQYF
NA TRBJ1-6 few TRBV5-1 TGCGCCAGCAAGAAGTATCGGGATGATAATTCACCCCTCCACTTT CASKKYRDDNSPLHF
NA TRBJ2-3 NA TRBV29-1 TGCAGCTCGGGGGCAAGAGGCGATACGCAGTATTTT CSSGARGDTQYF
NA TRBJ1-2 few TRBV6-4 TGTGCCAGCAGTGACACGGGAACGAACTATGGCTACACCTTC CASSDTGTNYGYTF
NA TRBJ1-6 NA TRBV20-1 TGCAGTGCAAGGCCCAGGGCCATCAGCTCCTATAATTCACCCCTCCACTTT CSARPRAISSYNSPLHF
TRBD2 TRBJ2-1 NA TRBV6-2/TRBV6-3 TGTGCCAGCAGTCCCTGGAGGAGCGGGGGAAACAATGAGCAGTTCTTC CASSPWRSGGNNEQFF
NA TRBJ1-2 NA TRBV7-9 TGTGCCAGCAGCTTTCTGGGTAACTATGGCTACACCTTC CASSFLGNYGYTF
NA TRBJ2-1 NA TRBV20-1 TGCAGTGCCCTAGAAAGGAATGAGCAGTTCTTC CSALERNEQFF
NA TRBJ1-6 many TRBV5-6 TGTGCCAGCAGCTTGCGTCAGCCCGGCTCACCCCTCCACTTT CASSLRQPGSPLHF
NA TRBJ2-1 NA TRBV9 TGTGCCAGCAGCGTAGTGTACGGGAGCAATGAGCAGTTCTTC CASSVVYGSNEQFF
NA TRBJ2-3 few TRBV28 TGTGCCAGCAGCTCCCCCGGGACATTCAGCACAGATACGCAGTATTTT CASSSPGTFSTDTQYF
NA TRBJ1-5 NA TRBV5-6 TGTGCCAGCAGCTTGGGAGGGAGGCAGGGTAATCAGCCCCAGCATTTT CASSLGGRQGNQPQHF
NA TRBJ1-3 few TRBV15 TGTGCCACCAGCAGAGATAGGGGCAGCATCTCTGGAAACACCATATATTTT CATSRDRGSISGNTIYF
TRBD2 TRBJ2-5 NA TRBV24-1 TGTGCCACCAGTGATTCGCCCTCCAGCGGGGTACAAGAGACCCAGTACTTC CATSDSPSSGVQETQYF
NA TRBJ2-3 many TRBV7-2 TGTGCCAGCAGCTTAGTAGGGGATACGCAGTATTTT CASSLVGDTQYF
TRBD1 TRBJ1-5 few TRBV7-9 TGTGCCAGCAGCTTAGCAGGGGGCGCGGGCAATCAGCCCCAGCATTTT CASSLAGGAGNQPQHF
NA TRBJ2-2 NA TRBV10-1 TGCGCCAGCAGTGAGTCGGGTGCCGGGGCCGGGGAGCTGTTTTTT CASSESGAGAGELFF
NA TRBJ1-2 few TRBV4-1 TGCGCCAGCAGCCAAGTCCTGGGGGGCTACACCTTC CASSQVLGGYTF
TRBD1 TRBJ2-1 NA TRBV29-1 TGCAGCGTTAGACAGGGGAGCTCCTACAATGAGCAGTTCTTC CSVRQGSSYNEQFF
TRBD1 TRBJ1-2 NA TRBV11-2 TGTGCCAGCAGCTTGGTTTCGGGGACAGGTTATGGCTACACCTTC CASSLVSGTGYGYTF
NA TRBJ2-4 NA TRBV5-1 TGCGCCAGCAGCTTGGTGGGGGGTCGGAACATTCAGTACTTC CASSLVGGRNIQYF
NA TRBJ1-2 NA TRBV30 TGTGCCTGGAGCCACCCGGCGGGCTATGGCTACACCTTC CAWSHPAGYGYTF
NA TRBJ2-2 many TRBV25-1 TGTGCCAGCACTCCCACCGGGGTCACCGGGGAGCTGTTTTTT CASTPTGVTGELFF
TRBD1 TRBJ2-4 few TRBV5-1 TGCGCCAGCAGCTTGGTGCCAGGCAGGGGGAGCGTCATTCAGTACTTC CASSLVPGRGSVIQYF
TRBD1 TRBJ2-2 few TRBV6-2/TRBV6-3 TGTGCCAGCATCTGGGACAGGAACACCGGGGAGCTGTTTTTT CASIWDRNTGELFF
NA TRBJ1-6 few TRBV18 TGTGCCAGCTCACCAAGAGTGGTCAGGGCTGGTAATTCACCCCTCCACTTT CASSPRVVRAGNSPLHF
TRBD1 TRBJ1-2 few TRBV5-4 TGTGCCAGCAGCTCCGGACAGGGCAATAGCACCTTC CASSSGQGNSTF
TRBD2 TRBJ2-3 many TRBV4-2 TGTGCCAGCAGCCAATCCCGGTCCAGCGGGGGGGCAAATACGCAGTATTTT CASSQSRSSGGANTQYF
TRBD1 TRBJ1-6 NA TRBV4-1 TGCGCCAGCAGCCAAGATTTGACAGGGGGTTACTCACCCCTCCACTTT CASSQDLTGGYSPLHF
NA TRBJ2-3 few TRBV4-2 TGTGCCAGCAGAATGCAGGCTGGCGGGGGCACAGATACGCAGTATTTT CASRMQAGGGTDTQYF
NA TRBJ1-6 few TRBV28 TGTGCCAGCAGTTCTATTACTGAGAGGTGGGATTCACCCCTCCACTTT CASSSITERWDSPLHF
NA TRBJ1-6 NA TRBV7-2 TGTGCCAGCAGCTTAGCGGTGAAGAATTCACCCCTCCACTTT CASSLAVKNSPLHF
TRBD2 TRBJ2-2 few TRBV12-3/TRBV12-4 TGTGCCAGCAGTTTGCGGGGGGGCCACGGGGAGCTGTTTTTT CASSLRGGHGELFF
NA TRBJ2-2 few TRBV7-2 TGTGCCAGCAGCTCTTACACACAGGTGAACACCGGGGAGCTGTTTTTT CASSSYTQVNTGELFF
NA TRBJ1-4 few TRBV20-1 TGCAGTGCTTTCCAAACCCGGGACCGGCTGTTTTTT CSAFQTRDRLFF
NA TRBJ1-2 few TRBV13 TGTGCCAGCAGCCCCCCCCCGGCCAAGGCAACGTTC CASSPPPAKATF
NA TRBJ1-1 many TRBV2 TGTGCCAGCAGTGCGGACGGGAACACTGAAGCTTTCTTT CASSADGNTEAFF
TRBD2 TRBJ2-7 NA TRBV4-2 TGTGCCAGCAGCCAAAGCGGGGGGCCTATTTACGAGCAGTACTTC CASSQSGGPIYEQYF